The entry below gives a single T cell receptor (beta chain) sequence along with its context. Its antigen is not known. Extraction and reverse transcription of RNA yielded cDNA as the sequencing template. The data were produced by immunoSEQ multiplex PCR, yet TCRdb's version contains in-frame clones alone and is incomplete. This table has about 130,000 clones, 45% to 60% appearing once. The sample belongs to a study of CD8+ T cells in alopecia areata. Background on the study: Among treated patients, oral tofacitinib was administered at 5 to 10 mg twice daily. Whole-study findings and limits: Scalp repertoires also include resident alphabeta T cells from normal skin. Lesional scalp, especially alopecia totalis/universalis, showed higher clonality than normal scalp.

Individuals with alopecia areata gave both lesional scalp punch biopsies and peripheral blood for collection. CDR1 is SGHTA and CDR2 is FQGNSA in the germline V gene. This CDR3 comprises 13 residues. The V end lost 6 bases, the J end lost 2 bases, and 10 bases lay between the germline ends. The sequences come from CD4+ T cells sorted from blood, collected at week 0. The sequence came from a human donor with alopecia areata. V and J are TRBV7-2 and TRBJ1-2; D call uncertain. Here the CDR3 reads CASRRTANYGYTF. Here the CDR3 DNA reads TGTGCCAGCAGGCGGACGGCCAACTATGGCTACACCTTC.